The next 22 T cell receptor beta chains were all read from a single sample in a study of shared clonotypes between healthy human individuals. Method: immunoSEQ multiplex PCR; TCRdb's copy keeps in-frame clones and lacks some. The sample lists roughly 2.5 million clones, roughly 92% occurring once. The sample comprised naive CD4+ T cells sorted from blood. Described subset: CD45RA+ positively selected. The source is a man aged 18 to 35 in good health.

The chain links TRBV14 to TRBJ1-5; D is possibly TRBD1 (5 bases). CDR3 length equals 17 residues. V was shortened by 2 bases and J by 5 bases, with 19 bases between the two germline ends. Germline assignment: CDR1 SGHDN and CDR2 FVKESK. The CDR3 DNA reads as TGTGCCAGCAGCCAACTAGCCGCTGGGGCAGTGGATCAGCCCCAGCATTTT. This codes for CASSQLAAGAVDQPQHF.

J is TRBJ2-2 and V is TRBV5-1; D remains unclear. Between the trimmed V and J ends, which lost 6 bases and 2 bases, there was a span of 14 bases. Germline CDR1 SGHRS, CDR2 YFSETQ. CDR3 size: 15 residues. This CDR3 reads CASTQATTNTGELFF. The CDR3 DNA follows: TGCGCCAGCACGCAGGCTACTACAAACACCGGGGAGCTGTTTTTT.

This clone was seen a single time. CDR3 residues: CAWRTRDRVFGNTIYF. CDR3 coding DNA: TGTGCCTGGAGGACCCGGGACAGGGTATTTGGAAACACCATATATTTT. The chain has TRBV30 and TRBJ1-3, with 9 nucleotides matching TRBD1. Looked up from germline, CDR1 is GTSNPN and CDR2 is SVGIG (reference sequence). The CDR3 is 16 amino acids. J was trimmed by 3 bases and V by 3 bases; bases with no gene match: 9. The entire variable domain, with the rest obtained from reference TRBV30 and TRBJ1-3, is as follows: SQTIHQWPATLVQPVGSPLSLECTVEGTSNPNLYWYRQAAGRGLQLLFYSVGIGQISSEVPQNLSASRPQDRQFILSSKKLLLSDSGFYLCAWRTRDRVFGNTIYFGEGSWLTVV.

The V call is TRBV5-1, the J call TRBJ2-5; 13 bases fit TRBD2. The CDR3 consists of 16 residues. The germline CDR1 and CDR2 sequences are SGHRS and YFSETQ. With V trimmed by 2 bases and J by 3 bases, 4 bases remained unmatched. This CDR3 is CASSFGLAGAKETQYF. CDR3 coding DNA: TGCGCCAGCAGCTTCGGACTAGCGGGGGCTAAAGAGACCCAGTACTTC.

This chain connects TRBV5-4 to TRBJ2-3; TRBD2 aligns across 9 bases. The length of the CDR3 is 14 residues. Looked up from germline, CDR1 is SGHNT and CDR2 is YYREEE (reference sequence). The trim removed 7 bases at V and 2 bases at J, leaving 5 bases unmatched. The CDR3 DNA is TGTGCCAGCTGCCTAGCGGGATTCACAGATACGCAGTATTTT. Translated: CASCLAGFTDTQYF. Full variable domain (remainder filled in from reference TRBV5-4 and TRBJ2-3): ETGVTQSPTHLIKTRGQQVTLRCSSQSGHNTVSWYQQALGQGPQFIFQYYREEENGRGNFPPRFSGLQFPNYSSELNVNALELDDSALYLCASCLAGFTDTQYFGPGTRLTVL.

This clone was observed a single time. This chain connects TRBV5-1 to TRBJ1-4; 7 bases are a match to TRBD1. The CDR3 runs to 17 residues. Trimming took 1 base from V and 4 from J; bases not matched to a gene: 10. The germline CDR1 and CDR2 sequences are SGHRS and YFSETQ. In nucleotides, the CDR3 is TGCGCCAGCAGCTTGCAAGCACCGGGACAGTATAATGAAAAACTGTTTTTT. Amino acid sequence: CASSLQAPGQYNEKLFF.

V usage is TRBV6-1 and J usage is TRBJ2-5, with 8 bases fitting TRBD1. CDR3 length: 16 amino acids. V shed 2 bases and J 4 bases; nucleotides not matched to a gene: 9. Germline V CDR1 and CDR2: MNHNS, SASEGT. CDR3 sequence: CASSENPTGVRETQYF. DNA of the CDR3: TGTGCCAGCAGTGAAAACCCGACAGGGGTTAGAGAGACCCAGTACTTC.

This rearrangement joins TRBV30 to TRBJ2-1; 7 nucleotides agree with TRBD2. The trim removed 3 bases at V and 12 bases at J, leaving 11 bases unmatched. Germline V gene lookup returns CDR1 GTSNPN and CDR2 SVGIG (reference sequence). The CDR3 spans 13 residues. This CDR3 reads CAWSGLDLMRQFF. The CDR3 nucleotides are TGTGCCTGGAGCGGACTAGACCTAATGAGGCAGTTCTTC.

This clone was seen a few times. Additional DNA sequences in this sample encode the identical CDR3. The CDR3 sequence: CASSQEGSNQPQHF. The CDR3 coding sequence is TGTGCCAGCAGCCAAGAGGGTAGCAATCAGCCCCAGCATTTT. The chain combines TRBV4-2 with TRBJ1-5; D remains unclear. V was cut by 0 bases and J by 0 bases, with 3 bases left in between. The CDR3 has 14 amino acids. Per the germline V gene, CDR1 is LGHNA and CDR2 is YNFKEQ.

The V gene is TRBV6-6, the J gene TRBJ1-2; TRBD1 agrees at 8 bases. After removal of 7 bases from V and 6 bases from J, the junction contained 10 bases not matched to a gene. This CDR3 is 14 amino acids long. Germline V gene data show CDR1 as MNHNY and CDR2 as SVGAGI (reference sequence). DNA of the CDR3: TGTGCCAGCAAAGTACAGGGGGTGACGGATGGCTACACCTTC. It translates to CASKVQGVTDGYTF.

The rearrangement joins TRBV13 to TRBJ2-7; TRBD1 agrees at 12 bases. The germline gives CDR1 PRHDT, CDR2 FYEKMQ (reference sequence). The CDR3 covers 23 residues. After removal of 4 bases from V and 0 bases from J, the junction contained 25 bases not matched to a gene. The CDR3 coding sequence is TGTGCCAGCAGCTCCCCATTCCGGGGACAGGGGGCGCGAGGAATCCAAAGCTCCTACGAGCAGTACTTC. It specifies CASSSPFRGQGARGIQSSYEQYF.

J is TRBJ1-1 and V is TRBV7-9, with a tentative D call TRBD1 (6 bases). V lost 1 base to trimming and J lost 6 bases, with 15 bases between them. The CDR3 sequence is 15 residues long. Germline values: CDR1 SEHNR, CDR2 FQNEAQ (reference sequence). CDR3 in amino acids: CASSLDWGPEAEAFF. CDR3 DNA sequence: TGTGCCAGCAGCTTAGATTGGGGGCCAGAGGCTGAAGCTTTCTTT.

The CDR3 sequence is CASSWTGTDQPQHF. The CDR3 DNA is TGCGCCAGCAGCTGGACAGGAACGGATCAGCCCCAGCATTTT. The chain combines TRBV5-1 with TRBJ1-5; 7 positions agree with TRBD1. This CDR3 spans 14 amino acids. Trimming took 3 bases from V and 5 from J; bases not matched to a gene: 5. In germline, CDR1 is SGHRS, CDR2 YFSETQ.

The J gene is TRBJ1-2, the V gene TRBV19, with 9 bases identical to TRBD1. The J segment lost 4 bases and the V segment lost 7 bases, leaving 10 bases of the junction unmatched. There are 15 residues in the CDR3. Germline assignment: CDR1 LNHDA and CDR2 SQIVND (reference sequence). CDR3 bases: TGTGCCAGTACCCCGTCGGGGGACAGGGCCTATGGCTACACCTTC. This encodes CASTPSGDRAYGYTF.

This chain connects TRBV2 to TRBJ1-3, with TRBD1 as a possible D gene (5 bases). V was cut by 2 bases and J by 4 bases, with 12 bases left in between. This CDR3 has 15 amino acids. Germline loops: CDR1 SNHLY, CDR2 FYNNEI. Here the CDR3 DNA reads TGTGCCAGCAGTGAACGGGGCGCGGGCGGAAACACCATATATTTT. Residues: CASSERGAGGNTIYF.

The chain carries TRBV5-1 and TRBJ1-3; unclear D gene. Germline V CDR1 and CDR2: SGHRS, YFSETQ. The CDR3 sequence is 13 residues long. Trimming took 7 bases from V and 3 from J, leaving 11 bases between them. The CDR3: CASRLESGNTIYF. The CDR3 coding sequence is TGCGCCAGCCGACTAGAAAGTGGAAACACCATATATTTT. The whole variable domain, remainder taken from reference TRBV5-1 and TRBJ1-3, is KAGVTQTPRYLIKTRGQQVTLSCSPISGHRSVSWYQQTPGQGLQFLFEYFSETQRNKGNFPGRFSGRQFSNSRSEMNVSTLELGDSALYLCASRLESGNTIYFGEGSWLTVV.

Here the CDR3 DNA reads TGTGCCAGCAGCCTGGACAGGGGTAGAGTGCAGTTCTTC. Translation gives CASSLDRGRVQFF. The chain has TRBV5-4 and TRBJ2-1; the match to TRBD1 covers 9 bases. This CDR3 is built from 13 residues. Germline trimming cut 4 bases from V and 12 bases from J; bases unmatched to any gene: 8. Per the germline V gene, CDR1 is SGHNT and CDR2 is YYREEE (reference sequence).

This clone came up once. The chain uses TRBV6-6 and TRBJ1-5, with TRBD1 matching over 8 bases. The germline V gene encodes CDR1 MNHNY and CDR2 SVGAGI (reference sequence). The junction had 7 bases not matched to a gene; V was cut back by 5 bases and J by 1 base. This CDR3 spans 16 amino acids. CDR3 region: CASSAPGQGSNQPQHF. CDR3 coding DNA: TGTGCCAGCAGTGCCCCTGGACAGGGAAGCAATCAGCCCCAGCATTTT.

The chain uses TRBV4-1 and TRBJ2-7, with TRBD2 identical over 8 bases. Germline-derived CDR1 and CDR2 are MGHRA and YSYEKL. This CDR3 is built from 18 residues. The V and J ends lost 0 bases and 3 bases, in that order; junction bases with no gene match: 13. The chain's CDR3 is CASSQDGTRDVGGYEQYF. As DNA, the CDR3 is TGCGCCAGCAGCCAAGATGGGACTAGGGATGTCGGGGGCTACGAGCAGTACTTC.

The chain combines TRBV6-6 with TRBJ1-3; D uncertain. V gave up 10 bases and J gave up 4 bases, with 8 bases separating them. The germline V gene encodes CDR1 MNHNY and CDR2 SVGAGI (reference sequence). This CDR3 spans 11 amino acids. CDR3 DNA: TGTGCCACCCAAGGGGGAAACACCATATATTTT. Translated, it gives CATQGGNTIYF.

The rearrangement links TRBV7-3 to TRBJ2-3; possibly TRBD1 for D (5 bases). The CDR3 sequence is 13 residues long. V dropped 8 bases and J dropped 3 bases, with 12 bases sitting between them. The V gene's germline CDR1 is SGHTA and CDR2 FQGTGA. In DNA form, the CDR3 reads TGTGCCAGCTCCCGGAAGGGGACAGATACGCAGTATTTT. Translation gives CASSRKGTDTQYF.

The chain couples TRBV2 to TRBJ2-3; TRBD2 matches 9 bases. The CDR3 is made up of 15 amino acids. Losses at the gene ends were 6 bases for V and 4 bases for J; bases not matched to a gene: 8. Germline V gene lookup returns CDR1 SNHLY and CDR2 FYNNEI. The CDR3 is CASSPGGGASDTQYF. In DNA form, the CDR3 reads TGTGCCAGCAGCCCGGGCGGGGGGGCATCAGATACGCAGTATTTT.